This T cell receptor (beta chain) was retrieved from a study of cytomegalovirus exposure and HLA in healthy donors. Sequenced by immunoSEQ multiplex PCR; TCRdb stores in-frame clones only, minus some. There are roughly 150,000 clones in the sample; roughly 91% occur only once, and 3% to 3.5% lies in the top ten. Germline loops: CDR1 GTSNPN, CDR2 SVGIG (reference sequence). The CDR3 totals 11 residues. V dropped 5 bases and J dropped 12 bases, with 15 bases sitting between them. On this clone: In the same sample, other DNA sequences code for this CDR3.

The genes are TRBV30 and TRBJ2-3, with D possibly being TRBD2 (6 bases). The material sequenced was PBMCs. This receptor was identified in a woman aged 18-29 years in good health and CMV-seropositive. The CDR3 DNA follows: TGTGCCTGGGCTAAAACTGGACTACAGTATTTT. Its protein product is CAWAKTGLQYF.